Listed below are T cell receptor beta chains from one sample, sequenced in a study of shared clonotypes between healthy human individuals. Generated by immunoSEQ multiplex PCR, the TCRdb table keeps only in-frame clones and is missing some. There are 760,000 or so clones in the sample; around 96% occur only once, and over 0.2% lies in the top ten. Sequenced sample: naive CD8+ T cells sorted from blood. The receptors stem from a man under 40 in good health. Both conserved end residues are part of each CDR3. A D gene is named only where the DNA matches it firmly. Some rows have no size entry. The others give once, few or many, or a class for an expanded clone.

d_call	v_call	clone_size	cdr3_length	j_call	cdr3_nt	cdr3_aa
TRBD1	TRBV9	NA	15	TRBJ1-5	TGTGCCAGCAGCCCTGGACAGGGGGAGAATCAGCCCCAGCATTTT	CASSPGQGENQPQHF
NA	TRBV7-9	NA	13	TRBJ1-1	TGTGCCAGCAGCCCGGACCCGAACACTGAAGCTTTCTTT	CASSPDPNTEAFF
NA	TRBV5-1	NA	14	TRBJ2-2	TGCGCCAGCGGGCCCGAGGGAGCGACCGGGGAGCTGTTTTTT	CASGPEGATGELFF
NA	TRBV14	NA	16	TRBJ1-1	TGTGCCAGCAGCCAAGAAATCGACAGGATGAACACTGAAGCTTTCTTT	CASSQEIDRMNTEAFF
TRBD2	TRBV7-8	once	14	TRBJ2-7	TGTGCCAGCAGGATTACTAGCGGGAGTTACGAGCAGTACTTC	CASRITSGSYEQYF
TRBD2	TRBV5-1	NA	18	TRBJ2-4	TGCGCCAGCAGCCCGGGACTAGCGGGAGACCCAGCCAAAAACATTCAGTACTTC	CASSPGLAGDPAKNIQYF
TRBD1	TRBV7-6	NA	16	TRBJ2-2	TGTGCCAGCAGTTCATCCGGGACAGGGATGACAGGGGAGCTGTTTTTT	CASSSSGTGMTGELFF
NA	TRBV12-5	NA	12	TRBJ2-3	TGTGCTAGTGGTTCGGGCCGCGATACGCAGTATTTT	CASGSGRDTQYF
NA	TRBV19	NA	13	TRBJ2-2	TGTGCCAGTACTTGGGAAGGGCCCGGGGAGCTGTTTTTT	CASTWEGPGELFF
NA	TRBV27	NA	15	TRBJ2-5	TGTGCCAGCACGCCGGGGCCGGGAAAGGGAGAGACCCAGTACTTC	CASTPGPGKGETQYF
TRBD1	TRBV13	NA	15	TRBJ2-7	TGTGCCAGCAGCTACGGGACAGGGATATCTGGGGAGCAGTACTTC	CASSYGTGISGEQYF
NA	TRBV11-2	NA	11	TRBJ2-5	TGTGCCAGCAGCTTAAGGGAGACCCAGTACTTC	CASSLRETQYF
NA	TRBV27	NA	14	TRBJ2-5	TGTGCCAGCAGACTAGAGTGGGGCTCGAAGACCCAGTACTTC	CASRLEWGSKTQYF
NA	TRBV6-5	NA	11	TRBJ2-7	TGTGCCAGCAGGGGGTCTTACGAGCAGTACTTC	CASRGSYEQYF
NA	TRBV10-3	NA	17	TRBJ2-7	TGTGCCTCCGCACCCCCACCCCAGTCCGTATCCCGCTACGAGCAGTACTTC	CASAPPPQSVSRYEQYF
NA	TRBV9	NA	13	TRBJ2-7	TGTGCCAGCGGCGGATCCTCAGTGGACGAGCAGTACTTC	CASGGSSVDEQYF
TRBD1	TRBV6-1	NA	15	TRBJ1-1	TGTGCCAGCAGTGTTGACAGGGAGGGGAACACTGAAGCTTTCTTT	CASSVDREGNTEAFF
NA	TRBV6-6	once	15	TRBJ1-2	TGTGCCAGCACCCCCCCCCGGGCTTCTGGCTATGGCTACACCTTC	CASTPPRASGYGYTF
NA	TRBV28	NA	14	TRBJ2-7	TGTGCCAGCACCCTGACAGACGGGCGTTCCGAGCAGTACTTC	CASTLTDGRSEQYF
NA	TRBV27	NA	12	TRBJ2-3	TGTGCCAGCAGTTTCGGCGGAGATACGCAGTATTTT	CASSFGGDTQYF
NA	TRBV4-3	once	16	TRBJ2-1	TGCGCCAGCAGCCAAGAACCTGGCGGGGTGAACAATGAGCAGTTCTTC	CASSQEPGGVNNEQFF
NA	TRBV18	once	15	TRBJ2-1	TGTGCCAGCTCACCGGCTAGTAGCTCCTACAATGAGCAGTTCTTC	CASSPASSSYNEQFF
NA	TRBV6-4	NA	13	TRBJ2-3	TGTGCCCGCGCCTCGTGGTGCACAGATACGCAGTATTTT	CARASWCTDTQYF
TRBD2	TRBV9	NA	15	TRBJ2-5	TGTGCCAGCAGCGACGCTGGCGGGGGCCAAGAGACCCAGTACTTC	CASSDAGGGQETQYF
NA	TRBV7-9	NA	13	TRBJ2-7	TGTGCCAGCAGCTTAGCCGGCATCTACGAGCAGTACTTC	CASSLAGIYEQYF
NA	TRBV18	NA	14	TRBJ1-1	TGTGCCAGCTCACCAGAACAGGGTTTCACTGAAGCTTTCTTT	CASSPEQGFTEAFF
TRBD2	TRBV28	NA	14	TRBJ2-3	TGTGCCAGCTGTTCGAGCGGGAGTACAGATACGCAGTATTTT	CASCSSGSTDTQYF
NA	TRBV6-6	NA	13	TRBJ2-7	TGTGCCAGCAGTTACTCGAGGTTGAACGAGCAGTACTTC	CASSYSRLNEQYF
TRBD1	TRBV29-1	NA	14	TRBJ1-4	TGCAGCGTTTCGACAGGGGGCAGAGGGGAAAAACTGTTTTTT	CSVSTGGRGEKLFF
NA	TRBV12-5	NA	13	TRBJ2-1	TGTGCTAGTGGTTTCGGTACTGTGGATGAGCAGTTCTTC	CASGFGTVDEQFF
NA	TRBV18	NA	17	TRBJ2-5	TGTGCCAGCTCACCATGGGGGGGCGAACCCTCCCAAGAGACCCAGTACTTC	CASSPWGGEPSQETQYF
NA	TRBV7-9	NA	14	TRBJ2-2	TGTGCCAGCAGCGTCAGGGTTGACACCGGGGAGCTGTTTTTT	CASSVRVDTGELFF
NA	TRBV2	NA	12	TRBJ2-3	TGTGCCAGCATCAGGAGCACAGATACGCAGTATTTT	CASIRSTDTQYF
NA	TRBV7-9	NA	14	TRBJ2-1	TGTGCCAGCAGCTTATCACTTCCCCCCAATGAGCAGTTCTTC	CASSLSLPPNEQFF
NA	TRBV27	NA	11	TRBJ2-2	TGTGCCAGCAGTGGATCCGGGGAGCTGTTTTTT	CASSGSGELFF
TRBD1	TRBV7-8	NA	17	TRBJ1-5	TGTGCCAGCAGCTTAGTTGGTACAGGGGTTAGCAATCAGCCCCAGCATTTT	CASSLVGTGVSNQPQHF
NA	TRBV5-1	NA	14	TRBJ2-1	TGCGCCAGCAGCCCTCTCGGGCCAGGGGTTGAGCAGTTCTTC	CASSPLGPGVEQFF
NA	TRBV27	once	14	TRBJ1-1	TGTGCCAGCAGTCCAGAGGGGCTGAACACTGAAGCTTTCTTT	CASSPEGLNTEAFF
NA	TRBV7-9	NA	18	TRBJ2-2	TGTGCCAGCAGCTTAGTTTGGGAGGTACCCGCGAACACCGGGGAGCTGTTTTTT	CASSLVWEVPANTGELFF
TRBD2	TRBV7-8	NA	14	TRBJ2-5	TGTGCCAGCAGCTTATGGTCTAGCGGGGAGACCCAGTACTTC	CASSLWSSGETQYF
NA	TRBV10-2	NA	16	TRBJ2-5	TGCGCCAGCAGTGATCCTCGACGGGGGCGCCAAGAGACCCAGTACTTC	CASSDPRRGRQETQYF
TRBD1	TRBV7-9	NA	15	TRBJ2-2	TGTGCCAGCAGCTTTGCGGGACAGGGGACCGGGGAGCTGTTTTTT	CASSFAGQGTGELFF
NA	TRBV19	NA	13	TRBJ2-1	TGTGCCAGTGGCTGGGGACTTTACAATGAGCAGTTCTTC	CASGWGLYNEQFF
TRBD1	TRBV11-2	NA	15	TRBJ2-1	TGTGCCAGCAGTCTCGGACAGGGGGTATACAATGAGCAGTTCTTC	CASSLGQGVYNEQFF
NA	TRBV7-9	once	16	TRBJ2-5	TGTGCCAGCGTCATTATAGGGGCGAGGGGAATCGAGACCCAGTACTTC	CASVIIGARGIETQYF
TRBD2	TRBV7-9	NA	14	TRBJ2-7	TGTGCCAGCAGCTTCACTAGCGGGGATTACGAGCAGTACTTC	CASSFTSGDYEQYF
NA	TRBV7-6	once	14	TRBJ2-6	TGTGCCAGCAGCTTAGCGGAGACAGAGAACGTCCTGACTTTC	CASSLAETENVLTF
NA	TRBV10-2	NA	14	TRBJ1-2	TGCGCCAGCAGTGAGTCCGGGGCATACTGGGGCTACACCTTC	CASSESGAYWGYTF
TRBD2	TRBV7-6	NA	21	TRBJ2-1	TGTGCCAGCAGCTTAGCGTTGAGACTAGCGGGGAATACAAGCTCCTACAATGAGCAGTTCTTC	CASSLALRLAGNTSSYNEQFF
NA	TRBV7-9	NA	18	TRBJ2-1	TGTGCCAGCAGCTTATCTAGTCGCGACAGCCCGGTTAACAATGAGCAGTTCTTC	CASSLSSRDSPVNNEQFF
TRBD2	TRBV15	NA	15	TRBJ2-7	TGTGCCACCAGCGAACTAGCGGGAGGGCTCTACGAGCAGTACTTC	CATSELAGGLYEQYF
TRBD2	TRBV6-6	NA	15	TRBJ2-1	TGTGCCAGCAGCCCACTAGCGGGAGGCTTCAATGAGCAGTTCTTC	CASSPLAGGFNEQFF
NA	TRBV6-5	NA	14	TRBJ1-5	TGTGCCAGCAGCCCCCCGGGCCCAAATCAGCCCCAGCATTTT	CASSPPGPNQPQHF
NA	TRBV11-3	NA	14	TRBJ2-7	TGTGCCAGCAGCTTAGGGAGTGGAAGCTACGAGCAGTACTTC	CASSLGSGSYEQYF
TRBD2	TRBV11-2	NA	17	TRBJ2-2	TGTGCCAGCAGCTGGGGACTAGCGGGAGTACACACCGGGGAGCTGTTTTTT	CASSWGLAGVHTGELFF
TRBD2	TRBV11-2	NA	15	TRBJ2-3	TGTGCCAGCAGCAACGAGCGGGAGGGCCTAGATACGCAGTATTTT	CASSNEREGLDTQYF
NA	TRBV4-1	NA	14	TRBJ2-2	TGCGCCAGCAGCCAAGCTTCCGGCCCCGGGGAGCTGTTTTTT	CASSQASGPGELFF
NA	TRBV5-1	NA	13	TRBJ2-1	TGCGCCAGCAGCCCCCCGGGGAGCAATGAGCAGTTCTTC	CASSPPGSNEQFF
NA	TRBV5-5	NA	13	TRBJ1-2	TGTGCCAGCAGTTACGGACCTAACTATGGCTACACCTTC	CASSYGPNYGYTF